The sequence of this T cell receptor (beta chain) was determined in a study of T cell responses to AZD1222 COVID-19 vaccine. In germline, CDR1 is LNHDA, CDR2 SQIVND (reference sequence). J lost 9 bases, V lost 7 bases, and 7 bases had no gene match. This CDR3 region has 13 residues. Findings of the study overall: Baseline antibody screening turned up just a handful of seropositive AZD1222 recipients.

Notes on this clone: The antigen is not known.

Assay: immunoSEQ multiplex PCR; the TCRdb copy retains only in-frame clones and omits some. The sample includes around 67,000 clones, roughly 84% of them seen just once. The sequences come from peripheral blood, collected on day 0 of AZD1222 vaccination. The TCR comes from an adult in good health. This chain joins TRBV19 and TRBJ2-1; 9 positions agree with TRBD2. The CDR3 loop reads CASMRAGGTEQFF. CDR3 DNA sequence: TGTGCCAGTATGCGGGCGGGGGGGACTGAGCAGTTCTTC.